This T cell receptor (beta chain) was retrieved from a study of blood T cell repertoires in COVID-19. Across the whole study: The United States, Italy and Spain were the sources of the acute and convalescent COVID-19 samples. T cells, B-cell-depleted T cells, or PBMCs supplied cDNA or gDNA.

This CDR3 is built from 19 residues. Germline V gives CDR1 MNHEY, CDR2 SMNVEV (reference sequence). Trimming at V came to 5 bases and at J to 0 bases, leaving 19 bases not matched to a gene. Patients in Seattle were enrolled during active infection, then followed longitudinally. In the original processing: Reference gene primer amplification gave nucleated cell count estimates. TCRdb keeps only in-frame clones here, not all; method: immunoSEQ multiplex PCR. The V and J calls and clone size were taken over from that table, and D and trimming were inferred from the DNA. The table records 250,000 to 400,000 clones, almost 90% of them present only once.

The chain couples TRBV27 to TRBJ2-7, with 7 nucleotides matching TRBD1. This sequence originates from a young woman with COVID-19, enrolled during active disease. Input material: peripheral blood. The CDR3 spells CASSKLRDRDLFSSYEQYF. In DNA form, the CDR3 reads TGTGCCAGCAGTAAACTCCGGGACAGAGATTTATTTTCCTCCTACGAGCAGTACTTC.